The 8 T cell receptor beta chains presented below share a single source sample, sequenced in a study of T cell responses to AZD1222 COVID-19 vaccine. Generated by immunoSEQ multiplex PCR, the TCRdb table keeps only in-frame clones and is missing some. The data hold approximately 100,000 clones, with approximately 96% observed a single time. This specimen consisted of peripheral blood, obtained on day 0 of AZD1222 vaccination. The receptors originated from an adult in good health.

The chain recombines TRBV10-3 with TRBJ1-3; possibly TRBD1 for D (5 bases). The CDR3 runs to 15 residues. CDR1 ENHRY and CDR2 SYGVKD come from the germline V gene. V gave up 6 bases and J gave up 6 bases, with 18 bases separating them. The CDR3 bases are TGTGCCATCAGGGTAGGCGGGGGACCGGCAAACACCATATATTTT. This gives the protein CAIRVGGGPANTIYF.

The chain carries TRBV3-1 (or the pseudogene TRBV3-2) and TRBJ1-1, with 7 bases lining up with TRBD1. The length of the CDR3 is 13 residues. V gave up 2 bases and J gave up 7 bases; unmatched junction bases: 4. The germline gives CDR1 LGHDT, CDR2 YNNKEL (reference sequence). The CDR3 DNA sequence: TGTGCCAGCAGCCAACAGGGGGGATTTGAAGCTTTCTTT. It specifies CASSQQGGFEAFF.

The rearrangement links TRBV28 to TRBJ1-2; 11 bases agree with TRBD1. The junction had 3 bases not matched to a gene; V was cut back by 3 bases and J by 3 bases. CDR1 MDHEN and CDR2 SYDVKM come from the germline V gene. The CDR3 extends over 15 amino acids. CDR3 amino acids: CASSFGGQGDYGYTF. For the CDR3, the DNA is TGTGCCAGCAGTTTTGGGGGACAGGGGGACTATGGCTACACCTTC.

The rearrangement uses TRBV9 and TRBJ1-1, with D possibly TRBD1 on 5 matching bases. The V gene lost 3 bases and the J gene lost 4 bases, with 13 bases spanning the gap. CDR1 and CDR2 (germline): SGDLS, YYNGEE. The CDR3 has 14 residues. CDR3 bases: TGTGCCAGCAGCGCTACAGGTTCCGGCACTGAAGCTTTCTTT. Amino acids: CASSATGSGTEAFF.

The chain employs TRBV11-3 and TRBJ2-2; 8 nucleotides align to TRBD1. V dropped 0 bases and J dropped 4; count of bases not matched to a gene: 13. The CDR3 sequence is 19 residues long. Germline V gene data show CDR1 as SGHNT and CDR2 as YENEEA. The CDR3 sequence is CASSLDSTGAPGGTGELFF. Written as DNA, the CDR3 is TGTGCCAGCAGCTTAGATTCGACAGGGGCCCCTGGGGGCACCGGGGAGCTGTTTTTT. Complete variable domain (other parts from reference TRBV11-3 and TRBJ2-2): EAGVVQSPRYKIIEKKQPVAFWCNPISGHNTLYWYLQNLGQGPELLIRYENEEAVDDSQLPKDRFSAERLKGVDSTLKIQPAELGDSAVYLCASSLDSTGAPGGTGELFFGEGSRLTVL.

The chain is built from TRBV5-6 and TRBJ1-2; TRBD1 might be the D (5 bases). The CDR3 loop spans 11 amino acids. The ends were cut back, 0 bases at V and 13 bases at J, with 10 bases in the middle. CDR1 is SGHDT, CDR2 YYEEEE, per germline. The chain's CDR3 is CASSLGPRATF. The DNA for the CDR3 is TGTGCCAGCAGCTTGGGGCCCAGGGCCACCTTC.

The chain joins TRBV7-2 to TRBJ1-2; no clear D gene. The V gene's germline CDR1 is SGHTA and CDR2 FQGNSA. V was shortened by 5 bases and J by 4 bases, with 17 bases between the two germline ends. The CDR3 sequence is 15 residues long. This CDR3 is CASSDGGSLGYGYTF. CDR3 in DNA: TGTGCCAGCAGCGACGGCGGGTCCTTGGGCTATGGCTACACCTTC.

The V gene is TRBV4-3, the J gene TRBJ1-1; 8 bases match TRBD1. Germline assignment: CDR1 LGHNA and CDR2 YSLEER. The ends lost 4 bases at V and 5 bases at J; junction bases unmatched: 6. This CDR3 has 14 residues. CDR3 DNA sequence: TGCGCCAGCAGCCGAGGACAGGGTGGGACTGAAGCTTTCTTT. Amino acid sequence: CASSRGQGGTEAFF.